The 21 T cell receptor beta chains given below trace back to one sample, sequenced in a study of T cells in Graves' hyperthyroidism and ophthalmopathy. Amplified TCR beta CDR3 regions derived from RNA transcripts. Carried out on the TCR CDR3, a first-round RT-PCR used the HTBI primer set. MiXCR, applied by TCRdb to the multiplex PCR reads, yields one record per CDR3 protein. The sample has 650,000 to 800,000 distinct CDR3 sequences, just under 45% seen once. Sequencing was done on a sample of peripheral blood or thyroid tissue (not recorded which). All receptors derive from an adult man with Graves' disease, either hyperthyroidism or ophthalmopathy (not recorded which).

This clonotype was seen ten or more times. The genes are TRBV7-9 and TRBJ1-2, with D perhaps TRBD1 (6 bases). The CDR3 extends over 13 amino acids. Germline V lookup: CDR1 SEHNR, CDR2 FQNEAQ (reference sequence). V was clipped by 4 bases and J by 5 bases, with 11 bases between them. Here the CDR3 DNA reads TGTGCCAGCAGCTCCTCAACAGGGTATGGCTACACCTTC. It translates to CASSSSTGYGYTF.

This clonotype showed up many times. The genes are TRBV20-1 and TRBJ1-1; D unclear. Between the trimmed V and J ends, which lost 2 bases and 8 bases, there was a span of 9 bases. Germline CDR1 DFQATT, CDR2 SNEGSKA (reference sequence). There are 11 residues in the CDR3. CDR3 bases: TGCAGTGCTAGAAGGAGTAGAGAAGCTTTCTTT. This translates into CSARRSREAFF.

The rearrangement links TRBV19 to TRBJ2-7, with 9 bases lining up with TRBD2. The germline gives CDR1 LNHDA, CDR2 SQIVND (reference sequence). J lost 7 bases, V lost 8 bases, and 9 bases had no gene match. This CDR3 comprises 13 residues. The CDR3 DNA reads TGTGCCAGTGACGGCGGGAGGGCTGGGGAGCAGTACTTC. Its translation: CASDGGRAGEQYF.

There are many counts of this clonotype. The rearrangement links TRBV7-9 to TRBJ2-2; 8 nucleotides match TRBD2. This CDR3 is 16 amino acids long. Per the germline V gene, CDR1 is SEHNR and CDR2 is FQNEAQ (reference sequence). J was trimmed by 13 bases and V by 5 bases; bases with no gene match: 18. CDR3 coding DNA: TGTGCCAGCAGCCTGACCGTGGGCCCTAGCGGGTCTGTGCTGTTTTTT. Protein: CASSLTVGPSGSVLFF.

This clonotype was counted at least ten times. V is TRBV24-1 and J is TRBJ1-3; D is unresolved. Germline V gene data show CDR1 as KGHDR and CDR2 as SFDVKD. CDR3 length equals 15 residues. Trimming left V 0 bases short and J 2 bases short, with 7 bases between. The CDR3 region has the DNA TGTGCCACCAGTGATTTGGGCGGTACTGGAAACACCATATATTTT. Its protein product is CATSDLGGTGNTIYF.

This clonotype was detected only a few times. The chain couples TRBV20-1 to TRBJ1-1, with D uncertain. V dropped 5 bases and J dropped 6 bases, with 10 bases sitting between them. Germline V gene data show CDR1 as DFQATT and CDR2 as SNEGSKA (reference sequence). CDR3 length: 11 amino acids. CDR3 sequence (DNA): TGCAGTGCTGCGGGTATGGCTGAAGCTTTCTTT. Translating gives CSAAGMAEAFF.

CDR3 residues: CATSDPGLAGGPGEQYF. CDR3 coding DNA: TGTGCCACCAGTGATCCCGGACTAGCGGGGGGCCCGGGTGAGCAGTACTTC. The genes are TRBV24-1 and TRBJ2-7; 14 bases map to TRBD2. Trimming at V came to 3 bases and at J to 7 bases, leaving 10 bases not matched to a gene. This CDR3 contains 17 residues. Per the germline V gene, CDR1 is KGHDR and CDR2 is SFDVKD.

Ten or more counts support this clonotype. The chain combines TRBV7-9 with TRBJ2-7; D is perhaps TRBD2 (6 bases). The CDR3 runs 14 residues. The germline CDR1 and CDR2 sequences are SEHNR and FQNEAQ (reference sequence). Trimming removed 8 bases from V and 2 bases from J, with 16 bases in between. CDR3 sequence (DNA): TGTGCCAGCCGTCTCGTTCCGGGGGCCTACGAGCAGTACTTC. It is translated as CASRLVPGAYEQYF.

The chain combines TRBV25-1 with TRBJ1-2, with TRBD1 matching over 9 bases. Trimming removed 3 bases from V and 1 base from J; junction bases left unmatched: 3. The CDR3 is 15 residues long. Germline V lookup: CDR1 MGHDK, CDR2 SYGVNS. CDR3 DNA sequence: TGTGCCAGCAGTGACCGGACAGGGGATAACTATGGCTACACCTTC. It translates to CASSDRTGDNYGYTF.

The chain has TRBV19 and TRBJ1-1; D uncertain. Germline-derived CDR1 and CDR2 are LNHDA and SQIVND (reference sequence). The CDR3 consists of 14 residues. Trimming stripped 7 bases from V and 1 base from J, with 13 bases between. The DNA for the CDR3 is TGTGCCAGTATTAGAGGCGGATCGAACACTGAAGCTTTCTTT. Protein product: CASIRGGSNTEAFF.

A remark on this clonotype: The junction departs from germline at one end; a sequencing error may be responsible. The V call is TRBV5-8, the J call TRBJ1-6; 11 bases are a match to TRBD1. The CDR3 loop spans 14 amino acids. CDR1 and CDR2 (germline): SGHTS, YDEGEE. The CDR3 spells CTSSPDRGLSPLHF. The CDR3 DNA follows: TGTACCAGCAGCCCGGACAGGGGGCTTTCACCCCTCCACTTT. The full variable domain, completed using reference TRBV5-8 and TRBJ1-6, is EAGVTQSPTHLIKTRGQQATLRCSPISGHTSVYWYQQALGLGLQFLLWYDEGEERNRGNFPPRFSGRQFPNYSSELNVNALELEDSALYLCTSSPDRGLSPLHFGNGTRLTVT.

This clonotype was observed a handful of times. The V gene is TRBV20-1, the J gene TRBJ1-6, with 9 nucleotides matching TRBD1. The CDR3 is 15 amino acids. Losses at the gene ends were 4 bases for V and 7 bases for J; bases not matched to a gene: 8. Germline assignment: CDR1 DFQATT and CDR2 SNEGSKA (reference sequence). The CDR3 nucleotides read TGCAGTGCTACGGACAGGGGAATGGGAAATTCACCCCTCCACTTT. Residues: CSATDRGMGNSPLHF.

V is TRBV6-2 or TRBV6-3 and J is TRBJ1-5, with no clear D. Looked up from germline, CDR1 is MNHEY and CDR2 is SVGEGT. V was trimmed by 0 bases and J by 6 bases, leaving 12 bases between them. The CDR3 sequence is 15 residues long. CDR3 nucleotides: TGTGCCAGCAGTTACTCTACCGCTCGGGGTCAGCCCCAGCATTTT. This gives the protein CASSYSTARGQPQHF.

This clonotype was seen only once. CDR3 sequence: CASSLPDRGAYGYTF. The CDR3 DNA reads TGTGCCAGCAGCTTACCGGACAGGGGTGCCTATGGCTACACCTTC. The chain has TRBV7-4 and TRBJ1-2; 9 bases are shared with TRBD1. The CDR3 totals 15 residues. Germline CDR1 SGHVT, CDR2 SQSDAQ. The V gene end was trimmed by 2 bases and the J gene end by 4 bases; junction bases not matched to a gene: 5.

This clonotype was observed once. This chain's CDR3 is CSARPNSFSGNTIYF. For the CDR3, the DNA is TGCAGTGCTAGGCCTAACAGTTTCTCTGGAAACACCATATATTTT. The rearrangement links TRBV20-1 to TRBJ1-3; the D is unclear. Germline values: CDR1 DFQATT, CDR2 SNEGSKA (reference sequence). Between the trimmed V and J ends, which lost 3 bases and 0 bases, there was a span of 12 bases. The CDR3 extends over 15 amino acids.

At least ten counts were recorded for this clonotype. This chain uses TRBV7-6 with TRBJ1-4; 7 bases match TRBD1. This CDR3 region has 16 residues. V trimming: 1 base; J trimming: 5 bases; junction bases outside the gene matches: 7. Germline lookup yields CDR1 SGHVS and CDR2 FNYEAQ. CDR3 DNA: TGTGCCAGCAGCTTAGATGAGGGGGCGGTGAATGAAAAACTGTTTTTT. Translating it yields CASSLDEGAVNEKLFF. The complete variable domain, with remaining parts taken from reference TRBV7-6 and TRBJ1-4, reads GAGVSQSPRYKVTKRGQDVALRCDPISGHVSLYWYRQALGQGPEFLTYFNYEAQQDKSGLPNDRFSAERPEGSISTLTIQRTEQRDSAMYRCASSLDEGAVNEKLFFGSGTQLSVL.

This clonotype was observed a handful of times. V and J are TRBV12-3 or TRBV12-4 and TRBJ1-2; D ambiguous. Trimming removed 5 bases from V and 6 bases from J, with 22 bases in between. The CDR3 totals 16 residues. The CDR3 loop reads CASSTTDGITEDGYTF. CDR3 bases: TGTGCCAGCAGTACAACGGACGGGATAACGGAGGATGGCTACACCTTC.

This clonotype appeared a few times. CDR3 region: CASSLSPSGGAIGELFF. The CDR3 DNA reads TGTGCCAGCAGCTTATCCCCCAGCGGGGGGGCCATCGGGGAGCTGTTTTTT. The gene calls are TRBV7-6 and TRBJ2-2; TRBD2 matches 10 bases. CDR3 length equals 17 residues. Trimming at V came to 2 bases and at J to 7 bases, leaving 10 bases not matched to a gene. Germline V gives CDR1 SGHVS, CDR2 FNYEAQ.

This rearrangement joins TRBV7-3 to TRBJ2-2; the D is unclear. Germline CDR1 and CDR2: SGHTA and FQGTGA. The CDR3 is 13 amino acids. V dropped 2 bases and J dropped 6 bases, with 7 bases sitting between them. CDR3 amino acids: CASSLEPPGELFF. CDR3 nucleotides: TGTGCCAGCAGCTTAGAACCTCCCGGGGAGCTGTTTTTT.

The chain joins TRBV20-1 to TRBJ2-7; TRBD1 aligns across 11 bases. V lost 3 bases to trimming and J lost 3 bases; unmatched junction nucleotides: 4. Germline assignment: CDR1 DFQATT and CDR2 SNEGSKA (reference sequence). The CDR3 runs to 14 residues. Written as DNA, the CDR3 is TGCAGTGCTAGTTGGACAGGGGGCTTCTACGAGCAGTACTTC. Its translation is CSASWTGGFYEQYF.

This chain links TRBV29-1 with TRBJ1-1; a possible D gene is TRBD1 (5 bases). The CDR3 spans 14 residues. Germline CDR1 SQVTM, CDR2 ANQGSEA. The V and J ends lost 3 bases and 1 base respectively, with 12 bases between them. The CDR3 is CSVDRGDANTEAFF. CDR3 nucleotides: TGCAGCGTTGACCGGGGGGACGCGAACACTGAAGCTTTCTTT.